This T cell receptor (beta chain) was retrieved from a study of cytomegalovirus exposure and HLA in healthy donors. The study, taken as a whole, reports: A prior analysis recorded that most TCR beta V segments were productive about 87% or about 30% of the time. Most TCR sequences were uncommon, yet certain public TCRs appeared in many donors. Apart from CMV serostatus, no immune exposure information was available. A later analysis linked a missense variant in DCLRE1C to the trimming of TCR beta V and J genes.

Comment on this clone: What it binds is unknown.

In the PCR, 60 Vbeta and 13 Jbeta primers were used. Method: immunoSEQ multiplex PCR; TCRdb's copy keeps in-frame clones and lacks some. The sample shows 140,000 or so clones, around three quarters of them seen only once. V was clipped by 2 bases and J by 2 bases, with 4 bases between them. The CDR3 length is 13 residues. CDR1 and CDR2 from the germline V gene are SEHNR and FQNEAQ (reference sequence). This TCR was recovered from a woman younger than 30 in good health and CMV-seropositive. The chain uses TRBV7-9 and TRBJ1-5; no clear D. Sequencing was performed on PBMCs. The CDR3 sequence: CASSLSGNQPQHF. CDR3 DNA: TGTGCCAGCAGCTTATCTGGCAATCAGCCCCAGCATTTT.